This T cell receptor beta chain was identified in a study of blood T cell repertoires in COVID-19. Looking at the study overall: Sources were T cells, B-cell-depleted T cells, or PBMCs; the material itself was cDNA or gDNA.

This clone was recorded only once. V shed 0 bases and J shed 4 bases, with 6 bases lying between them. Germline lookup yields CDR1 MGHRA and CDR2 YSYEKL. This CDR3 region has 13 residues. Sequencing was performed with immunoSEQ multiplex PCR; in TCRdb, only in-frame clones are kept and a portion is missing. The profile shows some 70,000 clones, 70% to 90% of them singletons. The TCR originated in a woman between 45 and 60 years old with COVID-19, enrolled during active disease. Specimen: peripheral blood. This sequence joins TRBV4-1 and TRBJ1-1; no definite D call. The CDR3 sequence is CASSQDEGTEAFF. The CDR3 nucleotides read TGCGCCAGCAGCCAAGATGAGGGCACTGAAGCTTTCTTT.